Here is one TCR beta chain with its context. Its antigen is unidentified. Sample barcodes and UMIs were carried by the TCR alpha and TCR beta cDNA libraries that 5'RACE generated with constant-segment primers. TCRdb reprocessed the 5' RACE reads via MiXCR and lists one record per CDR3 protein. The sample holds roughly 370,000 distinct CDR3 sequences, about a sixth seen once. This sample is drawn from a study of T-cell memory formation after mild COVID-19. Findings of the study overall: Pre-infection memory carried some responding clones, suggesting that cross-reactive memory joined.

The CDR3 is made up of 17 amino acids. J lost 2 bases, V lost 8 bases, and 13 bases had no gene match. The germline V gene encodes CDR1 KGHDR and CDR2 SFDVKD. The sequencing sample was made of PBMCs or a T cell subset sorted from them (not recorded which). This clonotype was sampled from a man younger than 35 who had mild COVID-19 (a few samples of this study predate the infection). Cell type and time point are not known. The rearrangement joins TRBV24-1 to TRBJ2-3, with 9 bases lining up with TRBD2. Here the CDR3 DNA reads TGTGCCACCATTCCCCTATCAGCGGGGGGCTTCACAGATACGCAGTATTTT. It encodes CATIPLSAGGFTDTQYF.